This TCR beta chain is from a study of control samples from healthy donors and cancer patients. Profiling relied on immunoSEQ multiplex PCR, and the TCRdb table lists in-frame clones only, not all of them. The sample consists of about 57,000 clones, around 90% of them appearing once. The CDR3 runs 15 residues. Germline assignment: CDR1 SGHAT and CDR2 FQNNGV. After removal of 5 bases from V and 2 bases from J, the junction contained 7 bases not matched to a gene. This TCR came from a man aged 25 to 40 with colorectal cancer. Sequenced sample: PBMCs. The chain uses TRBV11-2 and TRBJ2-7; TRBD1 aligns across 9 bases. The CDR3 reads CASSRQGGITYEQYF. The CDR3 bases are TGTGCCAGCAGCCGACAGGGGGGGATAACCTACGAGCAGTACTTC.